The 11 T cell receptor beta chains in this list originate from one sample, sequenced in a study of T cell repertoires in cytomegalovirus infection. TCRdb re-called the reads with MiXCR, one entry per CDR3 protein. Here the sample spans roughly 200,000 distinct CDR3 sequences, approximately 17% being singletons. Sample: CD8+ T cells from PBMCs. The receptors shown here come from a human donor in good health (CMV status not recorded). Some clones in this sample may be carry-over from other donors' samples.

This clonotype was counted between two and nine times. This chain uses TRBV7-9 with TRBJ1-1; TRBD1 matches 7 bases. Trimming at V came to 1 base and at J to 3 bases, leaving 11 bases not matched to a gene. The CDR3 is made up of 17 amino acids. Germline CDR1 is SEHNR and CDR2 is FQNEAQ (reference sequence). CDR3 loop: CASSLESETGFDTEAFF. CDR3 nucleotides: TGTGCCAGCAGCTTAGAGTCCGAGACAGGGTTCGACACTGAAGCTTTCTTT. The full variable domain, in which reference TRBV7-9 and TRBJ1-1 provide the parts outside the CDR3, is DTGVSQNPRHKITKRGQNVTFRCDPISEHNRLYWYRQTLGQGPEFLTYFQNEAQLEKSRLLSDRFSAERPKGSFSTLEIQRTEQGDSAMYLCASSLESETGFDTEAFFGQGTRLTVV.

The chain employs TRBV20-1 and TRBJ2-7, with 7 nucleotides matching TRBD1. The V and J ends lost 5 bases and 0 bases, in that order; junction bases with no gene match: 13. CDR3 length: 16 amino acids. The germline gives CDR1 DFQATT, CDR2 SNEGSKA (reference sequence). CDR3 in amino acids: CSAHDREKLLSYEQYF. The CDR3 DNA reads as TGCAGTGCTCATGACAGGGAGAAGCTTCTCTCCTACGAGCAGTACTTC.

This clonotype was seen a handful of times. The chain employs TRBV11-2 and TRBJ2-7, with 9 positions matching TRBD2. CDR3 size: 17 residues. Germline CDR1 reads SGHAT; CDR2 reads FQNNGV. V dropped 2 bases and J dropped 6; count of bases not matched to a gene: 14. The CDR3, as DNA: TGTGCCAGCAGCTTAAACAGCGGAGCGGGGGGCCTGGCCGAGCAGTACTTC. Translation gives CASSLNSGAGGLAEQYF.

This chain joins TRBV20-1 and TRBJ1-5; D is possibly TRBD1 (5 bases). Germline CDR1 reads DFQATT; CDR2 reads SNEGSKA (reference sequence). Trimming pared 1 base from V and 3 bases from J, leaving 13 bases between. The CDR3 is 15 amino acids. In DNA, the CDR3 is TGCAGTGCTAGAGTCCCAGGGCAGGTCAATCAGCCCCAGCATTTT. It translates to CSARVPGQVNQPQHF.

In its sample, this clonotype was seen a few times. V is TRBV4-1 and J is TRBJ2-1; possibly TRBD2 for D (5 bases). V was shortened by 0 bases and J by 6 bases, with 12 bases between the two germline ends. Germline CDR1 reads MGHRA; CDR2 reads YSYEKL. The CDR3 has 15 amino acids. The CDR3 loop reads CASSQDEGRPNEQFF. The CDR3 DNA sequence: TGCGCCAGCAGCCAAGATGAGGGCAGGCCCAATGAGCAGTTCTTC.

This clonotype was picked up a small number of times. The chain carries TRBV7-6 and TRBJ2-7; a weak D match, TRBD2 (6 bases). Trimming removed 7 bases at V and 6 bases at J, with 16 bases between. The CDR3 is made up of 13 amino acids. Germline V gene lookup returns CDR1 SGHVS and CDR2 FNYEAQ. The CDR3 DNA sequence: TGTGCCAGCACCAGGACCCCCGGGGGCGAGCAGTACTTC. It specifies CASTRTPGGEQYF.

This clonotype was picked up a small number of times. V usage is TRBV7-6 and J usage is TRBJ1-4, with 9 positions matching TRBD1. Germline V gives CDR1 SGHVS, CDR2 FNYEAQ. This CDR3 comprises 15 residues. The junction had 3 bases not matched to a gene; V was cut back by 5 bases and J by 2 bases. CDR3 sequence: CASSRTGDTNEKLFF. As DNA, the CDR3 is TGTGCCAGCAGCCGGACAGGGGACACTAATGAAAAACTGTTTTTT.

V and J are TRBV6-1 and TRBJ1-5; D remains unclear. Germline values: CDR1 MNHNS, CDR2 SASEGT. This CDR3 has 16 amino acids. V shed 3 bases and J shed 0 bases, with 12 bases lying between them. CDR3 DNA sequence: TGTGCCAGCAGTGATCACCCTGACTATAGCAATCAGCCCCAGCATTTT. It encodes CASSDHPDYSNQPQHF.

This sequence joins TRBV6-5 and TRBJ2-7; D is possibly TRBD1 or TRBD2 (5 bases each). Deletions cut 0 bases from V and 3 bases from J, with 6 bases between. The CDR3 has 13 amino acids. CDR1 is MNHEY, CDR2 SVGAGI, per germline. The CDR3 DNA follows: TGTGCCAGCAGTTACTCGGGGGTCTACGAGCAGTACTTC. It translates to CASSYSGVYEQYF.

This clonotype was recorded many times. The chain is built from TRBV28 and TRBJ2-7, with TRBD1 matching 7 bases. The ends lost 3 bases at V and 2 bases at J; junction bases unmatched: 4. Germline CDR1 is MDHEN and CDR2 is SYDVKM. The CDR3 runs to 14 residues. The chain's CDR3 is CASSFGTGAYEQYF. CDR3 in DNA: TGTGCCAGCAGTTTCGGAACAGGGGCCTACGAGCAGTACTTC. Drawing the rest from reference TRBV28 and TRBJ2-7, the complete variable domain is DVKVTQSSRYLVKRTGEKVFLECVQDMDHENMFWYRQDPGLGLRLIYFSYDVKMKEKGDIPEGYSVSREKKERFSLILESASTNQTSMYLCASSFGTGAYEQYFGPGTRLTVT.

This clonotype showed up just a few times. The gene calls are TRBV6-5 and TRBJ2-7; no clear D gene. The germline V gene has CDR1 MNHEY and CDR2 SVGAGI. The CDR3 totals 14 residues. The ends were cut back, 5 bases at V and 2 bases at J, with 13 bases in the middle. The CDR3 bases are TGTGCCAGCAGTCGCTCGACGGCCCCCTACGAGCAGTACTTC. Translated: CASSRSTAPYEQYF.